Below, 18 T cell receptor beta chains from the same sample are listed, as sequenced in a study of blood T cell repertoires in COVID-19. Some clones are missing from TCRdb's copy, which holds only in-frame ones; the method was immunoSEQ multiplex PCR. Seen here are some 330,000 clones, around nine tenths observed once, and the top ten hold over 1.5%. Sequencing was done on a sample of peripheral blood. These receptors were obtained from a woman under 40 with COVID-19, enrolled during active disease.

This chain joins TRBV25-1 and TRBJ1-1; D is unclear. The V gene's germline CDR1 is MGHDK and CDR2 SYGVNS. The germline V and J ends were trimmed by 10 bases and 1 base, with 10 bases remaining between them. The CDR3 covers 12 residues. Here the CDR3 reads CATSPGNTEAFF. CDR3 DNA sequence: TGTGCCACTTCCCCAGGGAACACTGAAGCTTTCTTT. Full variable domain (remainder filled in from reference TRBV25-1 and TRBJ1-1): EADIYQTPRYLVIGTGKKITLECSQTMGHDKMYWYQQDPGMELHLIHYSYGVNSTEKGDLSSESTVSRIRTEHFPLTLESARPSHTSQYLCATSPGNTEAFFGQGTRLTVV.

The CDR3 is CASRLRGTNEKLFF. CDR3 DNA sequence: TGTGCCAGCAGGTTGAGGGGAACTAATGAAAAACTGTTTTTT. The chain combines TRBV5-6 with TRBJ1-4; tentative D call: TRBD1 (5 bases). This CDR3 comprises 14 residues. CDR1 and CDR2 (germline): SGHDT, YYEEEE. Trimming removed 5 bases from V and 1 base from J, with 9 bases in between.

The chain links TRBV7-8 to TRBJ1-1; a possible D gene is TRBD1 (5 bases). Trimming took 4 bases from V and 2 from J, leaving 11 bases between them. This CDR3 is 14 amino acids long. Germline V gene lookup returns CDR1 SGHVS and CDR2 FQNEAQ. In DNA form, the CDR3 reads TGTGCCAGCAGCTATTACAGGACCAACACTGAAGCTTTCTTT. It yields the protein CASSYYRTNTEAFF.

The rearrangement joins TRBV5-4 to TRBJ1-6; possibly TRBD1 for D (5 bases). In germline, CDR1 is SGHNT, CDR2 YYREEE (reference sequence). The CDR3 contains 16 residues. V was trimmed by 2 bases and J by 7 bases, leaving 16 bases between them. This chain's CDR3 is CASSFGPRDLNSPLHF. The CDR3 nucleotides read TGTGCCAGCAGCTTTGGGCCCCGGGACTTAAATTCACCCCTCCACTTT.

Of note for this clone: At one end, the junction sequence differs from germline, possibly due to a read error. Within the sample, other DNA sequences also encode this same CDR3. The gene calls are TRBV5-1 and TRBJ2-3; 8 positions match TRBD2. Germline lookup yields CDR1 SGHRS and CDR2 YFSETQ. The CDR3 has 15 amino acids. The CDR3 here is CASSSSRGGTDTQYF. The CDR3 nucleotides read TGCGCCAGCAGCAGCTCTCGGGGGGGCACGGATACGCAGTATTTT.

The chain combines TRBV9 with TRBJ1-1, with D maybe TRBD1 (6 bases). This CDR3 is 13 amino acids long. Germline V gene data show CDR1 as SGDLS and CDR2 as YYNGEE. The V gene lost 2 bases and the J gene lost 10 bases, with 15 bases spanning the gap. Here the CDR3 DNA reads TGTGCCAGCAGCGTGGGGACAAGCGGGACAGCTTTCTTT. Translated, it gives CASSVGTSGTAFF. Looking up the rest from reference TRBV9 and TRBJ1-1 gives the full variable domain: DSGVTQTPKHLITATGQRVTLRCSPRSGDLSVYWYQQSLDQGLQFLIQYYNGEERAKGNILERFSAQQFPDLHSELNLSSLELGDSALYFCASSVGTSGTAFFGQGTRLTVV.

The rearrangement links TRBV7-9 to TRBJ2-2, with D perhaps TRBD1 (6 bases). The CDR3 sequence is 16 residues long. The V and J ends lost 0 bases and 0 bases respectively, with 8 bases between them. Germline V gives CDR1 SEHNR, CDR2 FQNEAQ (reference sequence). The CDR3 sequence is CASSLAWTANTGELFF. Here the CDR3 DNA reads TGTGCCAGCAGCTTAGCTTGGACAGCGAACACCGGGGAGCTGTTTTTT.

The rearrangement joins TRBV30 to TRBJ2-1; 10 nucleotides agree with TRBD2. Germline assignment: CDR1 GTSNPN and CDR2 SVGIG (reference sequence). The trim removed 5 bases at V and 8 bases at J, leaving 6 bases unmatched. CDR3 length: 13 amino acids. The DNA of the CDR3 is TGTGCCTGGGAGCGGGGGGGAAAGGATGAGCAGTTCTTC. It translates to CAWERGGKDEQFF.

The chain recombines TRBV19 with TRBJ1-3; D may be TRBD1 (6 bases). CDR3 size: 17 residues. V lost 1 base, J lost 2 bases, and 15 bases lay in between. Germline CDR1 LNHDA, CDR2 SQIVND (reference sequence). CDR3 loop: CASSIVLRDTTGNTIYF. The CDR3 DNA sequence: TGTGCCAGTAGTATAGTACTCCGGGACACTACTGGAAACACCATATATTTT. Full variable domain (outside the CDR3, taken from reference TRBV19 and TRBJ1-3): DGGITQSPKYLFRKEGQNVTLSCEQNLNHDAMYWYRQDPGQGLRLIYYSQIVNDFQKGDIAEGYSVSREKKESFPLTVTSAQKNPTAFYLCASSIVLRDTTGNTIYFGEGSWLTVV.

This chain joins TRBV18 and TRBJ2-5; D not resolved. The CDR3 sequence is 14 residues long. The V gene's germline CDR1 is KGHSH and CDR2 LQKENI. V lost 8 bases and J 0 bases, leaving 13 bases between the germline ends. The CDR3 sequence: CASHRHTYQETQYF. DNA for the CDR3: TGTGCCAGCCACCGACATACGTACCAAGAGACCCAGTACTTC. Looking up the rest from reference TRBV18 and TRBJ2-5 gives the full variable domain: NAGVMQNPRHLVRRRGQEARLRCSPMKGHSHVYWYRQLPEEGLKFMVYLQKENIIDESGMPKERFSAEFPKEGPSILRIQQVVRGDSAAYFCASHRHTYQETQYFGPGTRLLVL.

The chain employs TRBV30 and TRBJ1-1, with 8 positions matching TRBD1. Germline lookup yields CDR1 GTSNPN and CDR2 SVGIG (reference sequence). Unmatched junction bases numbered 10, after V lost 5 bases and J lost 5 bases. The CDR3 is 14 amino acids. For the CDR3, the DNA is TGTGCCTGGGGACTACAGGGGGGTAAAACTGAAGCTTTCTTT. As protein: CAWGLQGGKTEAFF.

The chain combines TRBV29-1 with TRBJ2-5; D not resolved. Germline V gene data show CDR1 as SQVTM and CDR2 as ANQGSEA. With 1 base removed from V and 1 base from J, the gap between germline ends came to 4 bases. The CDR3 contains 12 residues. CDR3 sequence (DNA): TGCAGCGTTGAAGTCAGCCAAGAGACCCAGTACTTC. It specifies CSVEVSQETQYF.

The chain combines TRBV27 with TRBJ1-1; a weak D match, TRBD1 (6 bases). CDR1 is MNHEY, CDR2 SMNVEV, per germline (reference sequence). The CDR3 is made up of 15 amino acids. Trimming removed 6 bases from V and 3 bases from J, with 17 bases in between. CDR3 in DNA: TGTGCCAGCAGATGGGGGGGCGCTGGGTACACTGAAGCTTTCTTT. It specifies CASRWGGAGYTEAFF.

The genes are TRBV19 and TRBJ2-1; 8 bases are shared with TRBD1. The CDR3 runs 15 residues. Per the germline V gene, CDR1 is LNHDA and CDR2 is SQIVND (reference sequence). V dropped 3 bases and J dropped 7; count of bases not matched to a gene: 8. The CDR3 loop is CASSILAGGNNEQFF. For the CDR3, the DNA is TGTGCCAGTAGTATTCTCGCAGGGGGCAATAATGAGCAGTTCTTC. Supplemented by reference TRBV19 and TRBJ2-1, the full variable domain reads DGGITQSPKYLFRKEGQNVTLSCEQNLNHDAMYWYRQDPGQGLRLIYYSQIVNDFQKGDIAEGYSVSREKKESFPLTVTSAQKNPTAFYLCASSILAGGNNEQFFGPGTRLTVL.

In its sample, this clone was seen a few times. The chain uses TRBV3-1 (or the pseudogene TRBV3-2) and TRBJ2-5; 10 bases align to TRBD2. The CDR3 runs 15 residues. Germline values: CDR1 LGHDT, CDR2 YNNKEL (reference sequence). V trimming: 4 bases; J trimming: 5 bases; junction bases outside the gene matches: 7. The DNA for the CDR3 is TGTGCCAGCAGCCTAAGGACTAGCGGTGGGGAGACCCAGTACTTC. Translating gives CASSLRTSGGETQYF.

The chain uses TRBV5-1 and TRBJ2-1; TRBD2 matches 11 bases. The CDR3 contains 19 residues. V trimming: 1 base; J trimming: 4 bases; junction bases outside the gene matches: 13. Germline CDR1 SGHRS, CDR2 YFSETQ. The CDR3 spells CASSLWLRASGGRYNEQFF. The CDR3 DNA reads TGCGCCAGCAGCTTGTGGTTGAGGGCTAGCGGGGGGAGATACAATGAGCAGTTCTTC.

This chain joins TRBV19 and TRBJ1-2; tentative D call: TRBD1 (5 bases). CDR3 length: 14 amino acids. V lost 6 bases, J lost 5 bases, and 16 bases lay in between. Germline loops: CDR1 LNHDA, CDR2 SQIVND (reference sequence). CDR3 sequence reads: CASSKDTMEYGYTF. CDR3 bases: TGTGCCAGTAGCAAGGACACGATGGAGTATGGCTACACCTTC.

The chain links TRBV6-5 to TRBJ2-3; the match to TRBD2 covers 8 bases. Germline CDR1 and CDR2: MNHEY and SVGAGI. J gave up 5 bases and V 0 bases, and 7 bases lay outside the gene matches. The length of the CDR3 is 16 residues. CDR3 residues: CASSYSSGGLRDTQYF. In DNA form, the CDR3 reads TGTGCCAGCAGTTACTCGTCGGGGGGGCTACGAGATACGCAGTATTTT.